Following are 23 T cell receptor beta chains from one sample sequenced in a study of CD8 T cells in Susac syndrome. Reverse transcription of roughly 0.45 to 1 ug RNA was performed with random hexamers. One entry per CDR3 protein results from TCRdb running MiXCR on the immunoSEQ multiplex PCR reads. Of some 140,000 distinct CDR3 sequences listed, roughly 94% are singletons. Sequencing was carried out using CD8+ T cells from PBMCs. Source of these receptors: a human donor with Susac syndrome.

The chain links TRBV9 to TRBJ2-4, with a possible D match to TRBD1 (7 bases). In germline, CDR1 is SGDLS, CDR2 YYNGEE. The CDR3 extends over 15 amino acids. The V gene lost 4 bases and the J gene lost 8 bases, with 19 bases spanning the gap. Here the CDR3 DNA reads TGTGCCAGCAGCCCCTTTGGAGGGGGCAGAGACATTCAGTACTTC. It codes for CASSPFGGGRDIQYF.

The V call is TRBV4-1, the J call TRBJ1-3; D unclear. This CDR3 contains 13 residues. Germline CDR1 reads MGHRA; CDR2 reads YSYEKL. Trimming stripped 3 bases from V and 0 bases from J, with 3 bases between. As DNA, the CDR3 is TGCGCCAGCAGCCACAGCTCTGGAAACACCATATATTTT. This gives the protein CASSHSSGNTIYF.

This clonotype was seen only once. The chain recombines TRBV20-1 with TRBJ1-2, with a possible D match to TRBD1 (5 bases). The CDR3 is made up of 12 amino acids. V was clipped by 6 bases and J by 10 bases, with 18 bases between them. CDR1 is DFQATT, CDR2 SNEGSKA, per germline (reference sequence). The CDR3 loop is CSAKPGLRDYTF. CDR3 sequence (DNA): TGCAGTGCCAAGCCAGGGCTTAGGGACTACACCTTC.

V and J are TRBV29-1 and TRBJ1-1, with a tentative D call TRBD1 (5 bases). V lost 0 bases and J lost 6, with 11 bases in between. In germline, CDR1 is SQVTM, CDR2 ANQGSEA. The CDR3 covers 13 residues. The CDR3 loop reads CSVEDPPTAEAFF. The DNA of the CDR3 is TGCAGCGTTGAAGATCCCCCGACAGCTGAAGCTTTCTTT.

The genes are TRBV5-4 and TRBJ2-7; 9 bases map to TRBD1. Germline V gene data show CDR1 as SGHNT and CDR2 as YYREEE (reference sequence). The trim removed 3 bases at V and 4 bases at J, leaving 8 bases unmatched. This CDR3 is 15 amino acids long. The CDR3 reads CASSSYGTGSYEQYF. DNA for the CDR3: TGTGCCAGCAGCTCCTACGGGACAGGGAGTTACGAGCAGTACTTC. The full variable domain, completed using reference TRBV5-4 and TRBJ2-7, is ETGVTQSPTHLIKTRGQQVTLRCSSQSGHNTVSWYQQALGQGPQFIFQYYREEENGRGNFPPRFSGLQFPNYSSELNVNALELDDSALYLCASSSYGTGSYEQYFGPGTRLTVT.

The chain carries TRBV5-1 and TRBJ2-7; D unresolved. The germline CDR1 and CDR2 sequences are SGHRS and YFSETQ. The CDR3 has 13 residues. The ends were cut back, 0 bases at V and 5 bases at J, with 9 bases in the middle. The CDR3 region has the DNA TGCGCCAGCAGCTTGGGACCTCCTCACGAGCAGTACTTC. It specifies CASSLGPPHEQYF. Full variable domain (missing parts from reference TRBV5-1 and TRBJ2-7): KAGVTQTPRYLIKTRGQQVTLSCSPISGHRSVSWYQQTPGQGLQFLFEYFSETQRNKGNFPGRFSGRQFSNSRSEMNVSTLELGDSALYLCASSLGPPHEQYFGPGTRLTVT.

Notes on this clonotype: Mismatch with germline at one junction end may stem from a read error. The rearrangement uses TRBV7-7 and TRBJ1-1; D may be TRBD1 (5 bases). Germline V gives CDR1 SSHAT, CDR2 FNYEAQ (reference sequence). The CDR3 extends over 17 amino acids. The CDR3 nucleotides read TGTGCTAGCAGACAGCGTTTTGGGGGTGAAGTGAACACTGAAGCTTTCTTT. Amino acid sequence: CASRQRFGGEVNTEAFF.

The rearrangement uses TRBV3-1 and TRBJ2-7; 8 bases fit TRBD1. V trimming: 4 bases; J trimming: 0 bases; junction bases outside the gene matches: 11. CDR1 is LGHDT and CDR2 is YNNKEL in the germline V gene (reference sequence). The CDR3 length is 17 residues. The CDR3 loop reads CASSLWQGARSSYEQYF. The CDR3 DNA is TGTGCCAGCAGCCTATGGCAGGGGGCAAGAAGCTCCTACGAGCAGTACTTC.

The chain uses TRBV28 and TRBJ2-4, with D unresolved. CDR1 MDHEN and CDR2 SYDVKM come from the germline V gene. V was trimmed by 4 bases and J by 5 bases, leaving 12 bases between them. The CDR3 runs 14 residues. CDR3 sequence (DNA): TGTGCCAGCAGTTCCCCGGACCTTCAAAACATTCAGTACTTC. It translates to CASSSPDLQNIQYF. The complete variable domain, with remaining parts taken from reference TRBV28 and TRBJ2-4, reads DVKVTQSSRYLVKRTGEKVFLECVQDMDHENMFWYRQDPGLGLRLIYFSYDVKMKEKGDIPEGYSVSREKKERFSLILESASTNQTSMYLCASSSPDLQNIQYFGAGTRLSVL.

The chain combines TRBV30 with TRBJ2-3; D remains unclear. The CDR3 is made up of 12 amino acids. Germline values: CDR1 GTSNPN, CDR2 SVGIG (reference sequence). Trimming removed 3 bases from V and 6 bases from J, with 10 bases in between. The CDR3 reads CAWRHYLDTQYF. The CDR3 DNA reads as TGTGCCTGGAGGCACTACCTGGATACGCAGTATTTT.

The chain recombines TRBV29-1 with TRBJ2-1; D is perhaps TRBD1 (5 bases). V lost 6 bases, J lost 7 bases, and 13 bases lay in between. The CDR3 runs to 12 residues. Per the germline V gene, CDR1 is SQVTM and CDR2 is ANQGSEA. CDR3 sequence reads: CSVARGLNEQFF. Written as DNA, the CDR3 is TGCAGCGTCGCTAGGGGTCTAAATGAGCAGTTCTTC.

V and J are TRBV20-1 and TRBJ2-7; 9 nucleotides line up with TRBD2. This CDR3 spans 16 amino acids. J lost 4 bases, V lost 3 bases, and 13 bases had no gene match. CDR1 and CDR2 (germline): DFQATT, SNEGSKA (reference sequence). CDR3: CSASSSGRNSLYEQYF. CDR3 in DNA: TGCAGTGCTAGTTCCAGCGGGAGGAACTCGCTGTACGAGCAGTACTTC.

The chain links TRBV7-6 to TRBJ2-3; TRBD1 agrees at 7 bases. V dropped 1 base and J dropped 1; count of bases not matched to a gene: 11. CDR1 and CDR2 from the germline V gene are SGHVS and FNYEAQ. This CDR3 has 18 residues. CDR3 bases: TGTGCCAGCAGCTTAGGGACCCCCGGGACAGACCGCACAGATACGCAGTATTTT. Its protein is CASSLGTPGTDRTDTQYF.

The rearrangement links TRBV29-1 to TRBJ2-3, with TRBD2 identical over 8 bases. Germline loops: CDR1 SQVTM, CDR2 ANQGSEA. This CDR3 comprises 18 residues. V gave up 0 bases and J gave up 4 bases; unmatched junction bases: 15. CDR3 nucleotides: TGCAGCGTTGAAGATCCCCACGGGGGAGCGGGAGTAGCAGATACGCAGTATTTT. Its protein product is CSVEDPHGGAGVADTQYF.

The V and J genes are TRBV14 and TRBJ2-1; 11 bases match TRBD2. Germline lookup yields CDR1 SGHDN and CDR2 FVKESK. The CDR3 length is 16 residues. V lost 6 bases to trimming and J lost 0 bases; unmatched junction nucleotides: 4. The CDR3 coding sequence is TGTGCCAGCAGGCCACTAGCGGGAGCCTCCTACAATGAGCAGTTCTTC. Its translation: CASRPLAGASYNEQFF.

About this clonotype itself: An end of the junction does not agree with germline; a read error may underlie this. The gene calls are TRBV6-6 and TRBJ2-7; perhaps TRBD1 as D (5 bases). CDR1 is MNHNY, CDR2 SVGAGI, per germline (reference sequence). The CDR3 contains 16 residues. As DNA, the CDR3 is TGTGCCAGCAGCCTATTACCCCAGGGAACCTCCCACGAGCAGTACTTC. Protein: CASSLLPQGTSHEQYF.

The V and J genes are TRBV5-4 and TRBJ1-1; perhaps TRBD1 as D (5 bases). CDR1 and CDR2 from the germline V gene are SGHNT and YYREEE (reference sequence). Trimming took 0 bases from V and 8 from J, leaving 5 bases between them. The CDR3 sequence is 11 residues long. CDR3 coding DNA: TGTGCCAGCAGCTTGGGACAGGAAGCTTTCTTT. Translation: CASSLGQEAFF.

The chain couples TRBV5-1 to TRBJ1-2; D gene uncertain. Germline V gene lookup returns CDR1 SGHRS and CDR2 YFSETQ. The ends were cut back, 0 bases at V and 4 bases at J, with 16 bases in the middle. This CDR3 comprises 16 residues. The CDR3 spells CASSLEVMDSSYGYTF. The CDR3 DNA follows: TGCGCCAGCAGCTTGGAGGTCATGGACTCCTCCTATGGCTACACCTTC.

The chain recombines TRBV4-1 with TRBJ2-1; D might be TRBD1 (6 bases). Trimming removed 1 base from V and 2 bases from J, with 9 bases in between. Germline CDR1 and CDR2: MGHRA and YSYEKL. CDR3 length equals 15 residues. The chain's CDR3 is CASSQVTGTYNEQFF. The CDR3 nucleotides read TGCGCCAGCAGCCAAGTTACAGGGACCTACAATGAGCAGTTCTTC.

The chain links TRBV5-6 to TRBJ1-1; the D gene is possibly TRBD1 (5 bases). Trimming took 3 bases from V and 8 from J, leaving 20 bases between them. Germline-derived CDR1 and CDR2 are SGHDT and YYEEEE. CDR3 length: 15 residues. This CDR3 reads CASSSEPSLGQEAFF. The CDR3 DNA follows: TGTGCCAGCAGCTCCGAACCCTCCCTCGGACAAGAAGCTTTCTTT.

CDR3 nucleotide sequence: TGTGCCAGCAGTGTGACTAGCCTAGGAGGCACAGATACGCAGTATTTT. Amino acids: CASSVTSLGGTDTQYF. The gene calls are TRBV28 and TRBJ2-3, with 7 positions matching TRBD2. The germline gives CDR1 MDHEN, CDR2 SYDVKM. V trimming: 5 bases; J trimming: 1 base; junction bases outside the gene matches: 9. CDR3 length: 16 amino acids.

The rearrangement uses TRBV18 and TRBJ2-5; D ambiguous. CDR1 is KGHSH, CDR2 LQKENI, per germline. V lost 1 base and J lost 4, with 7 bases in between. The length of the CDR3 is 13 residues. CDR3 loop: CASSPLMGETQYF. Written as DNA, the CDR3 is TGTGCCAGCTCACCACTAATGGGAGAGACCCAGTACTTC.

The genes are TRBV10-2 and TRBJ2-5; 10 nucleotides agree with TRBD2. J lost 2 bases, V lost 6 bases, and 9 bases had no gene match. Germline values: CDR1 WSHSY, CDR2 SAAADI. The CDR3 spans 16 residues. The DNA for the CDR3 is TGCGCCAGCAGCGTGGAGCGGGAGGGCGCGCAAGAGACCCAGTACTTC. Amino acid sequence: CASSVEREGAQETQYF.